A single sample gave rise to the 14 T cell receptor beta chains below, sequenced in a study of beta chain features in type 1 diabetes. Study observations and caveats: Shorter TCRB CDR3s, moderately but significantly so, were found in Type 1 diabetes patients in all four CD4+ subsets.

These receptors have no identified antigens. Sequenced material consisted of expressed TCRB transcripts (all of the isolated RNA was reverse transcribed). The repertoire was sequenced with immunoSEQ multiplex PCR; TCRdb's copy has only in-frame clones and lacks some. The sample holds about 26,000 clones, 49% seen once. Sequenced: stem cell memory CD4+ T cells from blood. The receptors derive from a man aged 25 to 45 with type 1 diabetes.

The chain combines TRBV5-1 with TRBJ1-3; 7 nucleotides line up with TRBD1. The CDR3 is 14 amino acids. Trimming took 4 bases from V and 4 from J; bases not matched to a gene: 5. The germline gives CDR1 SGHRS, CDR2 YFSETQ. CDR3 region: CASSPGQSGNTIYF. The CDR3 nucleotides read TGCGCCAGCAGCCCGGGACAGTCGGGAAACACCATATATTTT.

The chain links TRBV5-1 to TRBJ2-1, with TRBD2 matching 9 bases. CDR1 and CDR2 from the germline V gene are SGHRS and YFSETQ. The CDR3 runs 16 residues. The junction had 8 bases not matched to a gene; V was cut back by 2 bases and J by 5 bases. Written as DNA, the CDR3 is TGCGCCAGCAGCTTCGCCGGGAGGACTAGCGACAATGAGCAGTTCTTC. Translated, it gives CASSFAGRTSDNEQFF.

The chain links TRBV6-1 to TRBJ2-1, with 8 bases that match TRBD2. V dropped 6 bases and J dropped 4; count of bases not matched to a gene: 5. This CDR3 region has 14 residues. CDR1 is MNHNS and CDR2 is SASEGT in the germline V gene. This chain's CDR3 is CASRTGGAYNEQFF. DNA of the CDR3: TGTGCCAGCAGAACGGGGGGGGCTTACAATGAGCAGTTCTTC.

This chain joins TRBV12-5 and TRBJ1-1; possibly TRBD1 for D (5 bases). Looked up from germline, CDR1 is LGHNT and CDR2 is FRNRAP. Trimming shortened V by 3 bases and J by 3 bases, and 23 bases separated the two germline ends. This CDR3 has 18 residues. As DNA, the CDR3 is TGTGCTAGTGGTTTTGTGGGTTGGGGCCCGGGGGGGGACACTGAAGCTTTCTTT. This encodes CASGFVGWGPGGDTEAFF.

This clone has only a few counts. The CDR3 DNA reads TGCGCCAGCAGCTCCCAGACATCTTCCTACGAGCAGTACTTC. It translates to CASSSQTSSYEQYF. V gene TRBV5-1 combines with J gene TRBJ2-7; D call uncertain. The CDR3 extends over 14 amino acids. V lost 3 bases and J lost 1, with 11 bases in between. Germline CDR1 SGHRS, CDR2 YFSETQ.

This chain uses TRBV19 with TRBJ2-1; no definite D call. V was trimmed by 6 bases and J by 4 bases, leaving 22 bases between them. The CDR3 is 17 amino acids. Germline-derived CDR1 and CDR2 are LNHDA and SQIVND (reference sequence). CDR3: CASSPAPSPRGYNEQFF. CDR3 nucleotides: TGTGCCAGTAGCCCAGCCCCCTCCCCACGCGGTTACAATGAGCAGTTCTTC.

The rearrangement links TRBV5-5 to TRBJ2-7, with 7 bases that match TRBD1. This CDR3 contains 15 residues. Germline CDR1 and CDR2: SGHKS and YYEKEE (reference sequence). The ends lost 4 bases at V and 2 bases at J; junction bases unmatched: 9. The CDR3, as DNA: TGTGCCAGCAGCATCTCAGGGGGACCGACCTACGAGCAGTACTTC. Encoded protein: CASSISGGPTYEQYF.

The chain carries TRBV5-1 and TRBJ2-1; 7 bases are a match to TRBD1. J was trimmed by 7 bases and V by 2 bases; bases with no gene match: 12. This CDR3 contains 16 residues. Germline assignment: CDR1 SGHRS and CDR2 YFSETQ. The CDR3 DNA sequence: TGCGCCAGCAGCTTCGACCGCACACAGGGGATTAATGAGCAGTTCTTC. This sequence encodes CASSFDRTQGINEQFF.

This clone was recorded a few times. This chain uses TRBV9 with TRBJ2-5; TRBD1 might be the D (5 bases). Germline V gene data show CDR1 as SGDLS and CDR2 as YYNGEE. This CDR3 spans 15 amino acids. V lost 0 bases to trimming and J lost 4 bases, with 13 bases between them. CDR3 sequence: CASSVDVGPGETQYF. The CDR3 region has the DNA TGTGCCAGCAGCGTAGACGTGGGGCCGGGAGAGACCCAGTACTTC. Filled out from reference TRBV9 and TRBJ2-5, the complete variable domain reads DSGVTQTPKHLITATGQRVTLRCSPRSGDLSVYWYQQSLDQGLQFLIQYYNGEERAKGNILERFSAQQFPDLHSELNLSSLELGDSALYFCASSVDVGPGETQYFGPGTRLLVL.

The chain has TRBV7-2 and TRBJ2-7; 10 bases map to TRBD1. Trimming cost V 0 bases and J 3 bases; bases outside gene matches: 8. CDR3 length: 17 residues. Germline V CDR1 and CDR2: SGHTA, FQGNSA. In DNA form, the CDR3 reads TGTGCCAGCAGCTTAGCGGCCCCCGGGACAGGGGACTACGAGCAGTACTTC. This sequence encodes CASSLAAPGTGDYEQYF.

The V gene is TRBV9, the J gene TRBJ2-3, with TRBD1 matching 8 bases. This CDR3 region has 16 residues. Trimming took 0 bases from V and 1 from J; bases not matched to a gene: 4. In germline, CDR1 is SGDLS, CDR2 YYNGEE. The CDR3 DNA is TGTGCCAGCAGCGTAGCAGGGGGCTTTGGCACAGATACGCAGTATTTT. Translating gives CASSVAGGFGTDTQYF. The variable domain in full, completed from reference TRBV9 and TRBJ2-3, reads DSGVTQTPKHLITATGQRVTLRCSPRSGDLSVYWYQQSLDQGLQFLIQYYNGEERAKGNILERFSAQQFPDLHSELNLSSLELGDSALYFCASSVAGGFGTDTQYFGPGTRLTVL.

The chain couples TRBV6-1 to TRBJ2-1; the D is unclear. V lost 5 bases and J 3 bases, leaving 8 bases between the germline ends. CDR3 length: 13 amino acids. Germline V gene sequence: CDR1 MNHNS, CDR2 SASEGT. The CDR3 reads CASSYDNYNEQFF. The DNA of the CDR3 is TGTGCCAGCAGTTATGACAACTACAATGAGCAGTTCTTC.

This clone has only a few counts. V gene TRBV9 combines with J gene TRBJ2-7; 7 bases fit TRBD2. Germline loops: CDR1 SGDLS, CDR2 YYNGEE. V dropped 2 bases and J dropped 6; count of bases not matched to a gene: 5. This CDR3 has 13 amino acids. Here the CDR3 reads CASSVAGEGEQYF. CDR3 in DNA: TGTGCCAGCAGCGTCGCGGGGGAGGGCGAGCAGTACTTC.

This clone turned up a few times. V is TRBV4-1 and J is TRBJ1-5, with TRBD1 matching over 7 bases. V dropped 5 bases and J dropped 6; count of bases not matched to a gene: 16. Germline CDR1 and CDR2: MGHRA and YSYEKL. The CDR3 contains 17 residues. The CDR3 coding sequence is TGCGCCAGCAGCTCCAGACCCCGACAGGGCAGAGCTCAGCCCCAGCATTTT. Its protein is CASSSRPRQGRAQPQHF.